Included here is one TCR beta chain sequence, with context. No cognate antigen has been identified for it. No much larger clone is present one base from it, and per-base qualities are unavailable. The data are from a study of blood T cell repertoires in COVID-19 (dated by TCRdb to about 2020). Regarding the study in general: Samples covering the acute and convalescent phases of COVID-19 were provided by collaborators in the United States, Italy and Spain. Subjects who had been exposed to COVID-19, were actively infected with it, or had recovered from it provided the deeply sampled blood TCRbeta repertoires that made up the dataset. The material from the prospective study consisted of cDNA or gDNA derived from T cells, B-cell-depleted T cells, or PBMCs. The repertoires were released in a freely available public database intended as a resource for research on the immune response to SARS-CoV-2. The samples were drawn from the first 160 participants of the ongoing ImmuneRACE study and from roughly 1,300 subjects provided by 6 global collaborators. Nearly every sample came with metadata listing a de-identified subject ID, COVID-19 status, age in years and sex. Where HLA class I and class II types were available, the types were taken from metadata supplied by the sample provider, not from assay-based typing. What the study reported, not specific to this receptor: Clinical and demographic metadata were provided uncurated, with the amount varying by source and participant.

TCRbeta CDR3 regions were amplified from genomic DNA using the immunoSEQ Assay, a bias-controlled multiplex PCR. On the study's bioinformatics: Within the assay, amplification of reference gene primers was used to estimate how many nucleated cells each sample contained. To quantify the absolute abundance of each unique TCRbeta CDR3 rearrangement, sequence reads were collapsed and filtered. Productive Simpson clonality was computed per sample as the square root of Simpson's diversity index over productive rearrangements. Imported from immuneACCESS, the table was reduced by TCRdb to in-frame sequences with V and J called. These copies leave out some clones; in studies compared against another copy, an unresolved V gene accounts for under half, and the cause of the remainder is not known. The DNA was the basis for D and trimming; V, J and clone size are from that table. The sample table holds roughly 200,000 clones, of which about 86% were seen once. The ten largest clones take up 1.5% of the sample.

CDR1 and CDR2 (PRHDT, FYEKMQ) derive from the germline V gene (reference sequence). V was cut back by 5 bases and J by 1 base, leaving a gap of 13 bases between them. The CDR3 runs 15 amino acids, cysteine and phenylalanine included. Here the CDR3 DNA is all that survives: 45 bases in frame from base 1. Each collaborating institution followed its own protocols to collect whole blood in K2EDTA tubes. Collaborator samples were shipped for TCRbeta analysis as frozen whole blood, isolated PBMCs, or DNA extracted from either sample type. The clonotype originates from a young man with active or convalescent COVID-19. The sequenced sample was peripheral blood. The rearranged chain carries TRBV13 and TRBJ2-3; no D segment can be confidently identified. CDR3 protein: CASSPTIPGTDTQYF. At the DNA level, the sequence is TGTGCCAGCAGCCCTACGATCCCTGGCACAGATACGCAGTATTTT.